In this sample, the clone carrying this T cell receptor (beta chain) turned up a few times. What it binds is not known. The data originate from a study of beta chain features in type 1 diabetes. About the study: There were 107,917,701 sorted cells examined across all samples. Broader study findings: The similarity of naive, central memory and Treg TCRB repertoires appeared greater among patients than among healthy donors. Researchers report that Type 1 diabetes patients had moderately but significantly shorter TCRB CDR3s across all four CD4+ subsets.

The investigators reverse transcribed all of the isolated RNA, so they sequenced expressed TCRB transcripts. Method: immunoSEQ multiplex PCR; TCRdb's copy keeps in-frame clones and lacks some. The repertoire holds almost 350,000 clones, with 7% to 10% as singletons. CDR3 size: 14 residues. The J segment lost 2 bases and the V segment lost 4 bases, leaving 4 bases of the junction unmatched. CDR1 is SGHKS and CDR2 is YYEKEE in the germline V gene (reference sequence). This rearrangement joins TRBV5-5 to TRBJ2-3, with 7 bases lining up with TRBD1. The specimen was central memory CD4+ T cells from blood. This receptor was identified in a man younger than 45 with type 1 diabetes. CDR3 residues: CASSPGTVTDTQYF. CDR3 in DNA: TGTGCCAGCAGCCCCGGGACAGTCACAGATACGCAGTATTTT. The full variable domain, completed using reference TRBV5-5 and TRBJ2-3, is DAGVTQSPTHLIKTRGQQVTLRCSPISGHKSVSWYQQVLGQGPQFIFQYYEKEERGRGNFPDRFSARQFPNYSSELNVNALLLGDSALYLCASSPGTVTDTQYFGPGTRLTVL.